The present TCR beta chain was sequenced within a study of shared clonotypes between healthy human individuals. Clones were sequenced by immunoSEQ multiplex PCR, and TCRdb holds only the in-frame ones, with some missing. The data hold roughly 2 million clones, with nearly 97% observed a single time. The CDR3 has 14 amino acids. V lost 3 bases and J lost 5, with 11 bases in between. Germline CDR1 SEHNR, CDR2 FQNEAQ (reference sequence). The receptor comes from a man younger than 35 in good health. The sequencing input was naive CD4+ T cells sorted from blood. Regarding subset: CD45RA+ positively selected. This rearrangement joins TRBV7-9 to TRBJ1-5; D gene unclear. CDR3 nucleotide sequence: TGTGCCAGCAGCTTTGGTGAAGGTTATCAGCCCCAGCATTTT. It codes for CASSFGEGYQPQHF.